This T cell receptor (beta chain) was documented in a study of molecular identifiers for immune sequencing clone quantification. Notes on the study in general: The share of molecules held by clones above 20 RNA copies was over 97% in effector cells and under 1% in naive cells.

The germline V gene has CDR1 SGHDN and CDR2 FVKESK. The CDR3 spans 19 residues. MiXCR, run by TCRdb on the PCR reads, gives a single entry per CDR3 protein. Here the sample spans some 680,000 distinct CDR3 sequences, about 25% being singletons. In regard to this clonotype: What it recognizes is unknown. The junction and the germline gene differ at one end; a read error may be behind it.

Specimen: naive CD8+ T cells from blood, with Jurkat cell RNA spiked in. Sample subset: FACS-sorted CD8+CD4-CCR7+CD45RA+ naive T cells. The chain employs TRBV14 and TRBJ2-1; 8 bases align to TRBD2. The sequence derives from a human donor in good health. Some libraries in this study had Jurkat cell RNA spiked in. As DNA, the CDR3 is TGTGCCAGCAGCCAATTTCCGCAGAGGACACTAGCGGATTACAATGAGCCGTTCTTC. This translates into CASSQFPQRTLADYNEPFF. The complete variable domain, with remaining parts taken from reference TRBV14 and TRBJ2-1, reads EAGVTQFPSHSVIEKGQTVTLRCDPISGHDNLYWYRRVMGKEIKFLLHFVKESKQDESGMPNNRFLAERTGGTYSTLKVQPAELEDSGVYFCASSQFPQRTLADYNEPFFGPGTRLTVL.